Each of the 19 T cell receptor beta chains below was sequenced from the same sample in a study of blood T cell repertoires in COVID-19. Sequencing was performed with immunoSEQ multiplex PCR; in TCRdb, only in-frame clones are kept and a portion is missing. This sample has about 160,000 clones; approximately 84% occur once, and the top ten carry about 20%. Sequenced material: peripheral blood. The receptors come from an elderly woman with acute or convalescent COVID-19.

This chain uses TRBV10-2 with TRBJ2-5, with 8 bases aligning to TRBD2. Trimming took 0 bases from V and 5 from J; bases not matched to a gene: 11. This CDR3 has 17 residues. CDR1 WSHSY and CDR2 SAAADI come from the germline V gene. In DNA, the CDR3 is TGCGCCAGCAGTGAGTCGAACGGGAGGGCGGTTAACGAGACCCAGTACTTC. Protein sequence: CASSESNGRAVNETQYF.

The chain joins TRBV27 to TRBJ1-1; D remains ambiguous. The CDR3 sequence is 13 residues long. The V end was cut by 3 bases, the J end by 3 bases, with 8 bases between. Germline V CDR1 and CDR2: MNHEY, SMNVEV (reference sequence). The DNA for the CDR3 is TGTGCCAGCAGTTTCTCCAGGTACACTGAAGCTTTCTTT. Protein: CASSFSRYTEAFF.

This clone was counted only a few times. This rearrangement joins TRBV7-7 to TRBJ2-1; possible D gene TRBD1, 7 bases. The V end lost 1 base, the J end lost 4 bases, and 11 bases lay between the germline ends. In germline, CDR1 is SSHAT, CDR2 FNYEAQ (reference sequence). The CDR3 is 15 amino acids. The CDR3 bases are TGTGCCAGCAGCTTAGGGCAGGGGGGATACAATGAGCAGTTCTTC. This gives the protein CASSLGQGGYNEQFF.

J is TRBJ1-1 and V is TRBV7-2, with 8 positions matching TRBD1. J was trimmed by 3 bases and V by 11 bases; bases with no gene match: 8. The CDR3 is 13 amino acids. Germline V CDR1 and CDR2: SGHTA, FQGNSA. The CDR3 reads CASRQGSYTEAFF. The CDR3 DNA is TGTGCCTCAAGACAGGGGTCTTACACTGAAGCTTTCTTT.

The chain couples TRBV6-5 to TRBJ2-3; D call uncertain. CDR1 MNHEY and CDR2 SVGAGI come from the germline V gene. The CDR3 extends over 13 amino acids. The V end lost 7 bases, the J end lost 5 bases, and 13 bases lay between the germline ends. CDR3 protein: CASTDLAGDTQYF. CDR3 nucleotides: TGTGCCAGCACCGACTTGGCTGGAGATACGCAGTATTTT.

The V and J genes are TRBV6-6 and TRBJ2-7, with 10 bases that match TRBD2. Germline CDR1 and CDR2: MNHNY and SVGAGI (reference sequence). This CDR3 comprises 14 residues. With 8 bases clipped from V and 2 bases from J, the junction kept 6 bases outside the gene matches. The DNA for the CDR3 is TGTGCCAGCTCTGGGACTAGCGAGACCTACGAGCAGTACTTC. This encodes CASSGTSETYEQYF.

The gene calls are TRBV3-1 (or the pseudogene TRBV3-2) and TRBJ1-1; D is ambiguous. The germline CDR1 and CDR2 sequences are LGHDT and YNNKEL (reference sequence). Trimming took 4 bases from V and 1 from J, leaving 10 bases between them. The CDR3 has 14 residues. The CDR3 DNA sequence: TGTGCCAGCAGCCGGTTTAGCGGGAACACTGAAGCTTTCTTT. This gives the protein CASSRFSGNTEAFF.

V gene TRBV18 combines with J gene TRBJ2-5; D perhaps matches TRBD1 (5 bases). Trimming pared 6 bases from V and 5 bases from J, leaving 7 bases between. The CDR3 extends over 11 amino acids. The germline CDR1 and CDR2 sequences are KGHSH and LQKENI. CDR3 DNA sequence: TGTGCCAGCTCTTCAGGGGAGACCCAGTACTTC. This sequence encodes CASSSGETQYF.

This clone came up a few times. The chain uses TRBV19 and TRBJ1-5, with TRBD1 matching over 9 bases. Trimming took 3 bases from V and 4 from J; bases not matched to a gene: 7. The CDR3 is 16 residues long. Germline-derived CDR1 and CDR2 are LNHDA and SQIVND (reference sequence). This chain's CDR3 is CASSISSGTGNQPQHF. The CDR3 DNA is TGTGCCAGTAGTATTTCCTCGGGGACAGGGAATCAGCCCCAGCATTTT. Full variable domain (outside the CDR3, taken from reference TRBV19 and TRBJ1-5): DGGITQSPKYLFRKEGQNVTLSCEQNLNHDAMYWYRQDPGQGLRLIYYSQIVNDFQKGDIAEGYSVSREKKESFPLTVTSAQKNPTAFYLCASSISSGTGNQPQHFGDGTRLSIL.

V is TRBV15 and J is TRBJ2-5; 14 bases match TRBD2. This CDR3 has 18 residues. The V gene end was trimmed by 1 base and the J gene end by 5 bases; junction bases not matched to a gene: 9. Germline V gene sequence: CDR1 LNHNV, CDR2 YYDKDF (reference sequence). This CDR3 reads CATSRVPGLAGVWETQYF. The CDR3 DNA reads TGTGCCACCAGCAGAGTCCCGGGACTAGCGGGAGTTTGGGAGACCCAGTACTTC.

The chain uses TRBV19 and TRBJ1-4, with 10 bases that match TRBD1. From germline, CDR1 is LNHDA and CDR2 SQIVND (reference sequence). The CDR3 runs to 15 residues. The V gene end was trimmed by 5 bases and the J gene end by 5 bases; junction bases not matched to a gene: 5. The CDR3: CASSLRQGANEKLFF. The CDR3 DNA sequence: TGTGCCAGTAGTCTCCGACAGGGGGCGAATGAAAAACTGTTTTTT.

This clone appeared a single time. This chain joins TRBV4-3 and TRBJ1-1; D is possibly TRBD1 (5 bases). CDR3 length: 13 residues. V lost 0 bases, J lost 5 bases, and 7 bases lay in between. Germline-derived CDR1 and CDR2 are LGHNA and YSLEER. The CDR3 reads CASSQEQETEAFF. The CDR3 bases are TGCGCCAGCAGCCAAGAACAGGAAACTGAAGCTTTCTTT.

This sequence joins TRBV5-1 and TRBJ2-1; 12 bases agree with TRBD2. CDR3 length: 14 amino acids. Germline CDR1 SGHRS, CDR2 YFSETQ. J was trimmed by 9 bases and V by 5 bases; bases with no gene match: 6. The CDR3 DNA follows: TGCGCCAGCAGGAGACTAGCGGGGGCGAGTGAGCAGTTCTTC. Protein product: CASRRLAGASEQFF.

The rearrangement uses TRBV4-1 and TRBJ2-1, with D tentatively TRBD2 (6 bases). Germline lookup yields CDR1 MGHRA and CDR2 YSYEKL. V lost 0 bases and J lost 4, with 13 bases in between. The CDR3 runs 16 residues. The CDR3 reads CASSQEGGDLYNEQFF. The CDR3 DNA reads as TGCGCCAGCAGCCAAGAGGGGGGAGACTTATACAATGAGCAGTTCTTC.

Here the CDR3 reads CASSLAALVNQPQHF. CDR3 nucleotides: TGTGCCAGCAGCTTAGCAGCCCTTGTCAATCAGCCCCAGCATTTT. The chain uses TRBV7-2 and TRBJ1-5; D not resolved. This CDR3 contains 15 residues. CDR1 is SGHTA and CDR2 is FQGNSA in the germline V gene. V was pared by 0 bases and J by 3 bases, with 9 bases between.

The CDR3 DNA sequence: TGTGCCAGCAGCTTAGTGGCGGTTGAGCAGTTCTTC. It encodes CASSLVAVEQFF. The chain uses TRBV7-9 and TRBJ2-1; D gene unclear. Germline CDR1 and CDR2: SEHNR and FQNEAQ (reference sequence). The CDR3 loop spans 12 amino acids. Trimming stripped 1 base from V and 9 bases from J, with 7 bases between. Using reference TRBV7-9 and TRBJ2-1 for the parts outside the CDR3, the full variable domain is DTGVSQNPRHKITKRGQNVTFRCDPISEHNRLYWYRQTLGQGPEFLTYFQNEAQLEKSRLLSDRFSAERPKGSFSTLEIQRTEQGDSAMYLCASSLVAVEQFFGPGTRLTVL.

This sequence joins TRBV19 and TRBJ2-1; 7 nucleotides align to TRBD1. Germline lookup yields CDR1 LNHDA and CDR2 SQIVND (reference sequence). CDR3 size: 17 residues. Germline trimming cut 1 base from V and 0 bases from J; bases unmatched to any gene: 6. CDR3 amino acids: CASSIVRQGVSYNEQFF. As DNA, the CDR3 is TGTGCCAGTAGTATAGTTCGCCAGGGGGTCTCCTACAATGAGCAGTTCTTC.

The V gene is TRBV5-1, the J gene TRBJ1-3; D gene ambiguous. Germline CDR1 and CDR2: SGHRS and YFSETQ. This CDR3 comprises 15 residues. V lost 5 bases to trimming and J lost 8 bases, with 20 bases between them. The CDR3 DNA follows: TGCGCCAGCAGTTTTTTCGGCGGGGAAGAGGACACCATATATTTT. Translation gives CASSFFGGEEDTIYF.

This clone was counted only a few times. V gene TRBV29-1 combines with J gene TRBJ1-2; 7 nucleotides align to TRBD1. Germline loops: CDR1 SQVTM, CDR2 ANQGSEA. The CDR3 extends over 12 amino acids. V gave up 1 base and J gave up 6 bases; unmatched junction bases: 2. The CDR3 region is CSVEGGGNGYTF. The CDR3 nucleotides read TGCAGCGTTGAAGGAGGGGGCAATGGCTACACCTTC.